This T cell receptor (beta chain) was captured in a study of OX40 agonist ivuxolimab in advanced cancers. People who had autoimmune disease history or systemic immunosuppression were excluded. Data came from immunoSEQ multiplex PCR; TCRdb stores just in-frame clones and leaves some out. The repertoire holds fewer than 100,000 clones, about 93% seen once, with under 8% in the top ten. The germline V gene has CDR1 SGHRS and CDR2 YFSETQ. V gave up 0 bases and J gave up 7 bases; unmatched junction bases: 13. The CDR3 spans 17 residues. The receptor was derived from an adult with an advanced solid tumor such as melanoma, head and neck, liver or kidney cancer. The chain combines TRBV5-1 with TRBJ2-7; 10 bases match TRBD2. The specimen comprised CD4+ or CD8+ T cells sorted from blood, sampled in a trial of the OX40 agonist ivuxolimab. The CDR3, as DNA: TGCGCCAGCAGCTTGGGTCTAGCGGGGGATTTAGGGGAGGAGCAGTACTTC. Encoded protein: CASSLGLAGDLGEEQYF.